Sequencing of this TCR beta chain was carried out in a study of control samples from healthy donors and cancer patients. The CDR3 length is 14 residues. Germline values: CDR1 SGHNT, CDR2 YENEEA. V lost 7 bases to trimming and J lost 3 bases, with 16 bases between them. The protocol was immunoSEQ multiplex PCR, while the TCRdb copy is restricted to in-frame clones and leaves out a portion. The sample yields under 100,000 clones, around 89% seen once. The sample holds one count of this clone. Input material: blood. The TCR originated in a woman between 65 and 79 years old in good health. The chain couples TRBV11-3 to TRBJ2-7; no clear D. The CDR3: CASTPGCTVYEQYF. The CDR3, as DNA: TGTGCCAGCACCCCGGGTTGTACCGTCTACGAGCAGTACTTC.